The T cell receptor (beta chain) described here comes from a study of CD8 T cells in ankylosing spondylitis. Study-wide findings and caveats: Blood of patients with ankylosing spondylitis appeared to be characterized by a TCR beta motif of several highly homologous variants.

A single record per CDR3 protein comes from TCRdb applying MiXCR to the 5' RACE reads. The sample yields 650,000 to 800,000 distinct CDR3 sequences, around 20% seen once. A word on this clonotype: Its antigen remains unidentified.

The germline V gene has CDR1 DFQATT and CDR2 SNEGSKA (reference sequence). This CDR3 contains 12 residues. The J segment lost 5 bases and the V segment lost 4 bases, leaving 4 bases of the junction unmatched. The genes are TRBV20-1 and TRBJ2-5, with TRBD2 identical over 7 bases. The sequenced material came from blood, either unsorted or a sorted T cell fraction (not recorded which). The receptor was derived from a male donor with ankylosing spondylitis. This CDR3 reads CSAMTSMETQYF. In nucleotides, the CDR3 is TGCAGTGCTATGACTAGCATGGAGACCCAGTACTTC.